This TCR beta chain stems from a study of blood T cell repertoires in COVID-19. About the research overall: Samples taken during acute and convalescent COVID-19 were collected in the United States, Italy and Spain.

Clones were read by immunoSEQ multiplex PCR, and TCRdb kept only the in-frame ones, dropping some. The sample yields roughly 110,000 clones, 85% seen once. Germline-derived CDR1 and CDR2 are SGHRS and YFSETQ. This CDR3 contains 16 residues. J gave up 8 bases and V 4 bases, and 7 bases lay outside the gene matches. The sequence came from a human donor in a cohort sampled during active COVID-19. The chain joins TRBV5-1 to TRBJ2-1; 15 nucleotides agree with TRBD2. Sequencing used peripheral blood. CDR3 region: CASSPGLAGGLDEQFF. The CDR3 nucleotides are TGCGCCAGCAGCCCCGGACTAGCGGGGGGGCTTGATGAGCAGTTCTTC.